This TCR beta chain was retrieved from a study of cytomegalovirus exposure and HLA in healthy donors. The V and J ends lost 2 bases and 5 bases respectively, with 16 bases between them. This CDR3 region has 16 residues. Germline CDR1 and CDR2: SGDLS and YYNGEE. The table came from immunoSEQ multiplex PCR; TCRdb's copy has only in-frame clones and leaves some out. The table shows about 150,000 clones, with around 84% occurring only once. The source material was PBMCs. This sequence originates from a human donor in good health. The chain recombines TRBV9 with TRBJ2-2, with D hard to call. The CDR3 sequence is CASSVRQSLGTGELFF. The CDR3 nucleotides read TGTGCCAGCAGCGTGAGGCAGTCCCTTGGAACCGGGGAGCTGTTTTTT.